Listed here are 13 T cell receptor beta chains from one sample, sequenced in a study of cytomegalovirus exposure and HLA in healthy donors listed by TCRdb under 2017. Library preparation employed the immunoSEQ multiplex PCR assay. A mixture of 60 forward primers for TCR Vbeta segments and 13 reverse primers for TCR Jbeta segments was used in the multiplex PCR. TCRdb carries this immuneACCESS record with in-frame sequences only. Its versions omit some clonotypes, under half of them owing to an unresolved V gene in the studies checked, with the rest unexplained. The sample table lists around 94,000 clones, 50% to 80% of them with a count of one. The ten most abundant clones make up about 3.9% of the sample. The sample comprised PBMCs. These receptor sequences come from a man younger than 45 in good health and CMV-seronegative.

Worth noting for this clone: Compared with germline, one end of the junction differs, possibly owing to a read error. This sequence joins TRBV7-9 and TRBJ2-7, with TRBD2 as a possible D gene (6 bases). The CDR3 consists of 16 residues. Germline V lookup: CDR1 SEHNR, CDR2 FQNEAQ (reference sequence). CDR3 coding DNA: TGTTCCAGCAGCTTCTCGGGGGTCCCCCACTACTACGAGCAGTACTTC. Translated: CSSSFSGVPHYYEQYF.

The CDR3 here is CVRSKRLAGGRNEQFF. In DNA form, the CDR3 reads TGTGTCAGAAGCAAACGACTAGCGGGAGGGCGGAATGAGCAGTTCTTC. The chain couples TRBV7-5 to TRBJ2-1; TRBD2 is the table's D call and was not checked against the DNA. TRBV7-5 is given as a pseudogene. The CDR3 sequence is 16 residues long.

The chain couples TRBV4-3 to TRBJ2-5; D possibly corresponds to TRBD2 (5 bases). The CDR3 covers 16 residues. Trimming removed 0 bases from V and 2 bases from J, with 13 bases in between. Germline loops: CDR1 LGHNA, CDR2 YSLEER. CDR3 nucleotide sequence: TGCGCCAGCAGCCAAGACCTAGGAGCGGTACAAGAGACCCAGTACTTC. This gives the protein CASSQDLGAVQETQYF.

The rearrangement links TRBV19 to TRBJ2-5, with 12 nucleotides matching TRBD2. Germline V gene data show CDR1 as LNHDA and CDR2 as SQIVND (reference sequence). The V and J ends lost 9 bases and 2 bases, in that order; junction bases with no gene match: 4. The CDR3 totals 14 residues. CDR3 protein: CASRLAGDQETQYF. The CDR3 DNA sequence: TGTGCCAGCAGACTAGCGGGGGATCAAGAGACCCAGTACTTC.

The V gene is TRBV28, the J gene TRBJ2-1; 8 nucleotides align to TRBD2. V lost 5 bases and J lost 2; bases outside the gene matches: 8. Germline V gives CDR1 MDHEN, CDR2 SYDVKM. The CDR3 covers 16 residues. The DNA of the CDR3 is TGTGCCAGCAGTCTGCACCCACTAGCGGCCTACAATGAGCAGTTCTTC. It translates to CASSLHPLAAYNEQFF.

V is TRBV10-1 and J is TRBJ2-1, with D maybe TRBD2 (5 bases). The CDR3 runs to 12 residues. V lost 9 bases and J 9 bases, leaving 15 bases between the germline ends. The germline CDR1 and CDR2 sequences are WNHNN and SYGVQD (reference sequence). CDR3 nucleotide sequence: TGCGCCAGTTCGGACTTCACTTTTGAGCAGTTCTTC. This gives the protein CASSDFTFEQFF.

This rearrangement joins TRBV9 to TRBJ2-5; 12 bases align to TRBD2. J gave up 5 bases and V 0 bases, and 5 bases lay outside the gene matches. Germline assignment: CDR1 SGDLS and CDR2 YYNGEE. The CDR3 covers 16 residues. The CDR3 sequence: CASSVGLAGAGETQYF. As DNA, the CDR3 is TGTGCCAGCAGCGTAGGACTAGCGGGAGCGGGTGAGACCCAGTACTTC.

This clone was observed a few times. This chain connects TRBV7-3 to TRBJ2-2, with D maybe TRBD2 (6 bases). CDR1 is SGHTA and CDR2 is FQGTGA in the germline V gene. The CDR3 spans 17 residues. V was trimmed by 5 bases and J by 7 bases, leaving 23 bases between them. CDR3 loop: CASSPLAPAADLGELFF. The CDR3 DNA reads TGTGCCAGCAGCCCACTAGCCCCGGCGGCCGACCTCGGGGAGCTGTTTTTT.

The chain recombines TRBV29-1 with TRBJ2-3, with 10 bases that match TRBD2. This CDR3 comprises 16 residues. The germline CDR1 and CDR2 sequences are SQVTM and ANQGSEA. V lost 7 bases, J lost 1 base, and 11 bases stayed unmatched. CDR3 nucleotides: TGCAGCGGAAGGGGGAGAGCGGGAGGGGGCACAGATACGCAGTATTTT. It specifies CSGRGRAGGGTDTQYF.

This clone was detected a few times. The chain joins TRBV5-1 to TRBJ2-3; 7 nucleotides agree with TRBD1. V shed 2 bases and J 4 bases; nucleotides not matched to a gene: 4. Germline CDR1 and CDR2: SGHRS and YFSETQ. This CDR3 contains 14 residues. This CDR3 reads CASSLRQGPDTQYF. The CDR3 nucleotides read TGCGCCAGCAGCTTACGACAGGGCCCAGATACGCAGTATTTT.

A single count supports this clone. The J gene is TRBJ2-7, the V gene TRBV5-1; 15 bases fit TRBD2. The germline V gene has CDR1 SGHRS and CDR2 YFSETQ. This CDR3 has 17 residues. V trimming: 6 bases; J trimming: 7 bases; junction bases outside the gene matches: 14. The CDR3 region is CASNPQGLAGGPGEQYF. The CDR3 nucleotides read TGCGCCAGCAACCCTCAAGGACTAGCGGGAGGGCCGGGGGAGCAGTACTTC.

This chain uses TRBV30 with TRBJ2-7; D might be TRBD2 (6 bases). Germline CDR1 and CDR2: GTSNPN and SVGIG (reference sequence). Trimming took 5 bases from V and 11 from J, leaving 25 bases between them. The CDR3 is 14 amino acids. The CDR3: CAWSRAAVTSPEYF. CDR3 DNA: TGTGCCTGGTCCCGAGCGGCAGTCACTAGCCCCGAGTACTTC.

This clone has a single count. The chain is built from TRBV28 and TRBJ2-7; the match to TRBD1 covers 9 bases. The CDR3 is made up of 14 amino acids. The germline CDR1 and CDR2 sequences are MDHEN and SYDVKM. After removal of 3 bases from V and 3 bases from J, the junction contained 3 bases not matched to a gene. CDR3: CASSLAGQGYEQYF. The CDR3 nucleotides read TGTGCCAGCAGTTTGGCGGGACAGGGCTACGAGCAGTACTTC.